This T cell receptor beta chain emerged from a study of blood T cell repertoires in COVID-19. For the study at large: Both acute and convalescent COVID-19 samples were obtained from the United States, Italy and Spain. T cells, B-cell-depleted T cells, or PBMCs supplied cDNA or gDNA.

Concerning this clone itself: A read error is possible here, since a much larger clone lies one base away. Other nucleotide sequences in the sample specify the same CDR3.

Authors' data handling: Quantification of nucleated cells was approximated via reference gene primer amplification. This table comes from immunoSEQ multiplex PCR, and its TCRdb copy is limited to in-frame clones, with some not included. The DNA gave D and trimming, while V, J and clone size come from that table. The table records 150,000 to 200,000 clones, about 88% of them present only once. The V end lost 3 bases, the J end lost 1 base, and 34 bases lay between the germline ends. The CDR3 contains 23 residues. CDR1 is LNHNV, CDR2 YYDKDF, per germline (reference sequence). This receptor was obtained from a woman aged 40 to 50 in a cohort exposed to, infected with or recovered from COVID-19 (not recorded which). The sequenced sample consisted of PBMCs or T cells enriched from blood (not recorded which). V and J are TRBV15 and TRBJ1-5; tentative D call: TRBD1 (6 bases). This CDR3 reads CATSSSGGPSGGRWTASNQPQHF. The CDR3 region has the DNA TGTGCCACCAGCAGCTCGGGGGGGCCGTCGGGGGGGAGGTGGACTGCCAGCAATCAGCCCCAGCATTTT.